Below are 25 T cell receptor beta chains sequenced from a single sample in a study of T cells in Graves' hyperthyroidism and ophthalmopathy. The CDR3 regions of TCR beta were amplified from RNA transcripts. The HTBI set primed first-round TCR CDR3 RT-PCR. TCRdb re-analysed the multiplex PCR reads in MiXCR, keeping a single row per CDR3 protein. The table shows 700,000 or so distinct CDR3 sequences, with roughly 15% occurring only once. The material sequenced was blood. Receptors originate from a man aged 18 to 29 with Graves' hyperthyroidism.

This clonotype was detected a few times. The V gene is TRBV24-1, the J gene TRBJ2-5; possible D gene TRBD2, 5 bases. The ends were cut back, 2 bases at V and 4 bases at J, with 13 bases in the middle. Germline lookup yields CDR1 KGHDR and CDR2 SFDVKD. The CDR3 covers 15 residues. The CDR3 region has the DNA TGTGCCACCAGTGATTACGGCCGGGAACCAGAGACCCAGTACTTC. Translating gives CATSDYGREPETQYF.

This clonotype was observed at least ten times. This chain joins TRBV24-1 and TRBJ2-7; TRBD1 matches 9 bases. The V and J ends lost 4 bases and 6 bases, in that order; junction bases with no gene match: 6. The germline gives CDR1 KGHDR, CDR2 SFDVKD. CDR3 length: 14 amino acids. The DNA of the CDR3 is TGTGCCACCAGTGACCCCACAGGGGGCCTCGAGCAGTACTTC. Translation gives CATSDPTGGLEQYF.

The chain joins TRBV7-9 to TRBJ1-1; D is perhaps TRBD1 (6 bases). The V end lost 5 bases, the J end lost 1 base, and 14 bases lay between the germline ends. Germline V gives CDR1 SEHNR, CDR2 FQNEAQ (reference sequence). This CDR3 comprises 15 residues. In nucleotides, the CDR3 is TGTGCCAGCAGCCCCACCCGGGGGGCGAACACTGAAGCTTTCTTT. Translating it yields CASSPTRGANTEAFF.

The gene calls are TRBV7-3 and TRBJ2-6; D perhaps matches TRBD1 (6 bases). Germline assignment: CDR1 SGHTA and CDR2 FQGTGA. The CDR3 length is 12 residues. The V and J ends lost 11 bases and 3 bases respectively, with 8 bases between them. The CDR3 sequence is CAAGDGANVLTF. In nucleotides, the CDR3 is TGTGCCGCAGGGGATGGGGCCAACGTCCTGACTTTC.

This clonotype was seen ten or more times. The chain carries TRBV12-3 or TRBV12-4 and TRBJ2-4; 13 bases agree with TRBD2. Trimming cost V 6 bases and J 8 bases; bases outside gene matches: 4. The CDR3 has 14 amino acids. The CDR3 sequence is CASSPTSGRHIQYF. For the CDR3, the DNA is TGTGCCAGCAGCCCGACTAGCGGGAGGCACATTCAGTACTTC.

The sample holds many counts of this clonotype. The chain carries TRBV28 and TRBJ1-5; 10 positions match TRBD1. Germline CDR1 reads MDHEN; CDR2 reads SYDVKM. Losses at the gene ends were 9 bases for V and 11 bases for J; bases not matched to a gene: 16. CDR3 length: 15 amino acids. This CDR3 reads CASLSGTGAIGAQHF. The CDR3 DNA is TGTGCCAGTCTCTCCGGGACAGGGGCTATCGGAGCCCAGCATTTT.

The gene calls are TRBV7-2 and TRBJ2-7, with D perhaps assigned TRBD1 or TRBD2 (5 bases each). The CDR3 contains 16 residues. V lost 5 bases to trimming and J lost 2 bases, with 19 bases between them. The germline V gene has CDR1 SGHTA and CDR2 FQGNSA. The chain's CDR3 is CASSPSPGPPAYEQYF. The CDR3 nucleotides read TGTGCCAGCAGCCCGTCCCCGGGGCCACCGGCCTACGAGCAGTACTTC.

The chain carries TRBV19 and TRBJ2-1, with D possibly being TRBD1 or TRBD2 (5 bases each). Germline V CDR1 and CDR2: LNHDA, SQIVND (reference sequence). The CDR3 runs 16 residues. Trimming removed 1 base from V and 0 bases from J, with 10 bases in between. CDR3 loop: CASSIVWGSSYNEQFF. CDR3 bases: TGTGCCAGTAGTATAGTGTGGGGGAGCTCCTACAATGAGCAGTTCTTC. The full variable domain, its missing parts supplied by reference TRBV19 and TRBJ2-1, is DGGITQSPKYLFRKEGQNVTLSCEQNLNHDAMYWYRQDPGQGLRLIYYSQIVNDFQKGDIAEGYSVSREKKESFPLTVTSAQKNPTAFYLCASSIVWGSSYNEQFFGPGTRLTVL.

Points on this clonotype: The junction does not match germline at one end; this may be a read error. The chain joins TRBV28 to TRBJ2-5; maybe TRBD2 (5 bases). Germline V CDR1 and CDR2: MDHEN, SYDVKM. The CDR3 covers 14 residues. DNA for the CDR3: TGTGCCAGCAGTTTTATCGGTTTTGGGGAGACCCGGTACTTC. Its translation: CASSFIGFGETRYF. Supplemented by reference TRBV28 and TRBJ2-5, the full variable domain reads DVKVTQSSRYLVKRTGEKVFLECVQDMDHENMFWYRQDPGLGLRLIYFSYDVKMKEKGDIPEGYSVSREKKERFSLILESASTNQTSMYLCASSFIGFGETRYFGPGTRLLVL.

In this sample, this clonotype turned up many times. The V and J genes are TRBV29-1 and TRBJ2-2; the match to TRBD2 covers 14 bases. The trim removed 6 bases at V and 2 bases at J, leaving 8 bases unmatched. This CDR3 has 17 residues. CDR1 is SQVTM and CDR2 is ANQGSEA in the germline V gene. The DNA of the CDR3 is TGCAGCGTCGCCGGGACTAGCGGGAGCCACAACACCGGGGAGCTGTTTTTT. It yields the protein CSVAGTSGSHNTGELFF.

The V call is TRBV12-3 or TRBV12-4, the J call TRBJ1-5; possibly TRBD1 for D (6 bases). V was trimmed by 11 bases and J by 1 base, leaving 18 bases between them. The length of the CDR3 is 15 residues. The CDR3 spells CASAVTQGSNQPQHF. The CDR3, as DNA: TGTGCCTCCGCCGTGACGCAGGGGAGCAATCAGCCCCAGCATTTT.

The genes are TRBV20-1 and TRBJ2-3; D remains unclear. From germline, CDR1 is DFQATT and CDR2 SNEGSKA (reference sequence). The CDR3 is made up of 15 amino acids. The CDR3 nucleotides read TGCAGCTCCCCTCGACTTCCCTCTAGGGCAGATACGCAGTATTTT. Its translation: CSSPRLPSRADTQYF.

The chain carries TRBV9 and TRBJ1-5; no definite D call. The CDR3 is 17 amino acids. Per germline, CDR1 SGDLS and CDR2 YYNGEE. Trimming took 0 bases from V and 0 from J, leaving 13 bases between them. CDR3 protein: CASSVGSRRFSNQPQHF. The CDR3 coding sequence is TGTGCCAGCAGCGTAGGTAGTCGTCGTTTTAGCAATCAGCCCCAGCATTTT.

This clonotype was counted a few times. The chain joins TRBV5-1 to TRBJ2-7; TRBD1 matches at 11 bases. Germline-derived CDR1 and CDR2 are SGHRS and YFSETQ. CDR3 size: 16 residues. V shed 4 bases and J 3 bases; nucleotides not matched to a gene: 9. DNA for the CDR3: TGCGCCAGCAGCCGGTCCCCGGGACAGGGGGACTACGAGCAGTACTTC. This translates into CASSRSPGQGDYEQYF.

V usage is TRBV18 and J usage is TRBJ2-3; 7 bases agree with TRBD1. The CDR3 loop spans 17 amino acids. V trimming: 3 bases; J trimming: 2 bases; junction bases outside the gene matches: 11. Looked up from germline, CDR1 is KGHSH and CDR2 is LQKENI. Written as DNA, the CDR3 is TGTGCCAGCTCACCCTTCGACAGGGTCCGATTCACAGATACGCAGTATTTT. Its translation is CASSPFDRVRFTDTQYF.

This clonotype was seen only a few times. V usage is TRBV28 and J usage is TRBJ1-2, with a weak D call TRBD1 (6 bases). CDR1 and CDR2 from the germline V gene are MDHEN and SYDVKM. This CDR3 is built from 17 residues. Trimming took 5 bases from V and 5 from J, leaving 24 bases between them. CDR3 sequence: CASSPHAGTSRRYGYTF. For the CDR3, the DNA is TGTGCCAGCAGTCCCCATGCCGGGACAAGCAGACGTTATGGCTACACCTTC.

This chain connects TRBV6-2 or TRBV6-3 to TRBJ2-7; TRBD1 aligns across 7 bases. Germline V gives CDR1 MNHEY, CDR2 SVGEGT. The CDR3 runs to 14 residues. V was clipped by 7 bases and J by 5 bases; unmatched bases: 11. CDR3 region: CASKKGQAPHEQYF. The DNA of the CDR3 is TGTGCCAGCAAAAAAGGACAGGCCCCCCACGAGCAGTACTTC.

This chain uses TRBV20-1 with TRBJ2-2; the match to TRBD1 covers 8 bases. V dropped 6 bases and J dropped 5; count of bases not matched to a gene: 11. This CDR3 region has 15 residues. Germline values: CDR1 DFQATT, CDR2 SNEGSKA (reference sequence). The CDR3 DNA follows: TGCAGTGCCAATTACAGGGGGACAGGTACCGGGGAGCTGTTTTTT. The encoded protein is CSANYRGTGTGELFF.

This clonotype was picked up many times. J is TRBJ2-3 and V is TRBV29-1, with no clear D. Germline V gene sequence: CDR1 SQVTM, CDR2 ANQGSEA. The CDR3 length is 13 residues. V lost 3 bases, J lost 1 base, and 8 bases lay in between. The CDR3 nucleotides are TGCAGCGTTGAGGGGTTGGGCACAGATACGCAGTATTTT. Translating it yields CSVEGLGTDTQYF.

CDR3 in amino acids: CASSSHILGETQYF. The CDR3 DNA is TGTGCCAGCAGTAGCCACATCCTGGGGGAGACCCAGTACTTC. The chain employs TRBV28 and TRBJ2-5, with D uncertain. Germline lookup yields CDR1 MDHEN and CDR2 SYDVKM. The CDR3 extends over 14 amino acids. Between the trimmed V and J ends, which lost 5 bases and 5 bases, there was a span of 15 bases.

The genes are TRBV24-1 and TRBJ1-3, with D perhaps TRBD1 (5 bases). Trimming stripped 3 bases from V and 1 base from J, with 6 bases between. The CDR3 loop spans 14 amino acids. Germline CDR1 reads KGHDR; CDR2 reads SFDVKD. The DNA for the CDR3 is TGTGCCACCAGTGATGGGGGATCTGGAAACACCATATATTTT. This gives the protein CATSDGGSGNTIYF.

There are many counts of this clonotype. This chain links TRBV28 with TRBJ2-7; D might be TRBD1 or TRBD2, each matching 5 bases. The length of the CDR3 is 15 residues. Germline CDR1 and CDR2: MDHEN and SYDVKM. Trimming stripped 6 bases from V and 0 bases from J, with 15 bases between. CDR3 sequence (DNA): TGTGCCAGCAGCCCGAGGGGCGTAGGCTCCTACGAGCAGTACTTC. This gives the protein CASSPRGVGSYEQYF. Drawing the rest from reference TRBV28 and TRBJ2-7, the complete variable domain is DVKVTQSSRYLVKRTGEKVFLECVQDMDHENMFWYRQDPGLGLRLIYFSYDVKMKEKGDIPEGYSVSREKKERFSLILESASTNQTSMYLCASSPRGVGSYEQYFGPGTRLTVT.

This clonotype showed up many times. This rearrangement joins TRBV7-2 to TRBJ2-1; D remains unclear. The CDR3 runs 14 residues. Trimming took 4 bases from V and 5 from J, leaving 12 bases between them. Germline V gives CDR1 SGHTA, CDR2 FQGNSA. CDR3 in amino acids: CASSSRPGHNEQFF. The CDR3 nucleotides read TGTGCCAGCAGCTCCAGACCAGGACACAATGAGCAGTTCTTC.

This clonotype was observed a single time. The chain has TRBV28 and TRBJ1-2, with D tentatively TRBD1 (5 bases). This CDR3 spans 13 amino acids. Deletions cut 8 bases from V and 8 bases from J, with 18 bases between. The germline V gene encodes CDR1 MDHEN and CDR2 SYDVKM. The chain's CDR3 is CASQLSPGDGYTF. In nucleotides, the CDR3 is TGTGCCAGCCAACTGTCCCCCGGGGACGGCTACACCTTC.

This clonotype has just a few counts. A read error may explain this, as a much larger clone is one base away. This chain joins TRBV12-3 or TRBV12-4 and TRBJ1-6; D unclear. The germline V and J ends were trimmed by 7 bases and 9 bases, with 19 bases remaining between them. CDR3 length: 15 amino acids. CDR3 in amino acids: CASNFGGPSRSPLHF. DNA of the CDR3: TGTGCCAGCAATTTCGGTGGGCCATCCCGTTCACCCCTCCACTTT.